This T cell receptor beta chain emerged from a study of breast tumors, draining lymph nodes, adjacent tissues (dated by TCRdb to 2016 to 2017). Some background on the complete study: In breast cancer patients, the study compared the TCR beta repertoires of tumor, adjacent nontumor tissue and axillary lymph nodes. In human breast cancer, the study set out to assess how tumor, surrounding tissue and draining lymph node repertoires relate to one another and whether T cells might be exchanged between them. The research as a whole found: The data were considered consistent with the idea that most tumor T cells come from the lymph node and then expand in tumor tissue. Tumors showed preferential V and J gene usage, and their T-cell repertoire diversity fell below that of lymph nodes yet above that of nontumor tissue. The conclusion that tumor T cells originate in lymph nodes was presented as consistent with a hypothesis rather than as directly demonstrated. Tumor and nontumor tissue repertoires were significantly more similar in luminal-like than in basal-like breast cancer.

Instrument used: Illumina HiSeq 2000. Multiplex PCR amplification was used to generate the TCR beta chain libraries. High-throughput sequencing was used to analyze the amplified TCR beta chain products. TCRdb reworked the public reads: Q25 trimming with fastp, MiXCR clone assembly, productive beta chains retained. Duplicate CDR3 protein sequences are folded into a single record with the most common DNA and genes. This sample has around 300,000 distinct CDR3 sequences in its table, and 30% to 35% of those were observed once. Approximately 1% of the sample lies in the top ten. The CDR3 runs 14 residues from the cysteine to the phenylalanine. Of all the DNA, just the CDR3 is kept, 42 bases in frame from base 1. The trim is 4 bases for V and 11 bases for J, with a gap of 17 bases between the germline ends. For CDR1 and CDR2, the germline V gene lists KGHDR and SFDVKD. Concerning this clonotype: Its antigen specificity is not known. Nothing much larger sits one base from this clone, and base qualities are not available.

Lymph node samples were obtained from the axillary draining lymph nodes of breast cancer patients. The specimen sequenced was axillary lymph node tissue. This receptor was taken from a female donor with breast cancer. Some clones in this sample may be carry-over from other donors' samples. The chain uses TRBV24-1 and TRBJ1-5, with the D gene call left open. The DNA is TGTGCCACCAGTGACCCCGCGAGGGTAGAGGCCCAGCATTTT. This encodes CATSDPARVEAQHF.